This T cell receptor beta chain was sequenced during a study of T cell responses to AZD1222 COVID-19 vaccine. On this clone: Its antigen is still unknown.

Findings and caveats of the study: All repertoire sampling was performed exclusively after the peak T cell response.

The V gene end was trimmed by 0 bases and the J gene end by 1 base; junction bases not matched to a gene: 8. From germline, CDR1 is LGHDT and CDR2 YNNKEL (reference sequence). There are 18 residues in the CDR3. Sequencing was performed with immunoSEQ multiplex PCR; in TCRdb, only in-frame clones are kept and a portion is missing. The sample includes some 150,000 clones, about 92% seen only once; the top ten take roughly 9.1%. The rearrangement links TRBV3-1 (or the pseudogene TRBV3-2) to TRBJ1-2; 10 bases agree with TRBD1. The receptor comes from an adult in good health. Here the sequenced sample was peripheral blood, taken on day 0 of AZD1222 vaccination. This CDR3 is CASSQDRDRGRINYGYTF. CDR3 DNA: TGTGCCAGCAGCCAAGATCGGGACAGGGGTAGGATTAACTATGGCTACACCTTC.